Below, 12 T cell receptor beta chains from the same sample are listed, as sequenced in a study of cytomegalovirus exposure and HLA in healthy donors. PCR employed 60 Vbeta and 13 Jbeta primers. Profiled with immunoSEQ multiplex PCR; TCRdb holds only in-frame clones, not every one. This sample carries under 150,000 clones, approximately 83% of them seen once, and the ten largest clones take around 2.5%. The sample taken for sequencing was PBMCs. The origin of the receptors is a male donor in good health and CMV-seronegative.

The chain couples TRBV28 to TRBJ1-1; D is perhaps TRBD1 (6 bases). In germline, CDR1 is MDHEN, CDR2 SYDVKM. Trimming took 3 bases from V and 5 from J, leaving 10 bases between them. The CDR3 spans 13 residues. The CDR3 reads CASSFRGRTEAFF. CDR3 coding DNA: TGTGCCAGCAGTTTCAGGGGCCGGACTGAAGCTTTCTTT.

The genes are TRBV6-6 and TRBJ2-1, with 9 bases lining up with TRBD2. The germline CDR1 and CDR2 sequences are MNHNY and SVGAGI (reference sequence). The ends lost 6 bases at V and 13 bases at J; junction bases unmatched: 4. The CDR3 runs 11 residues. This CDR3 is CASSNSGGQFF. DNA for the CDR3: TGTGCCAGCAGCAATAGCGGGGGTCAGTTCTTC.

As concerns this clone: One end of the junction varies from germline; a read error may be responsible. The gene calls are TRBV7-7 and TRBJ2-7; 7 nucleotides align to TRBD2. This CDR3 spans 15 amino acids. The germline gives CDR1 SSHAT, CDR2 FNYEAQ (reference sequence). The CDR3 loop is CASSPTPLAAYEQYF. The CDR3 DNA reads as TGTGCTAGCAGCCCCACTCCCCTAGCGGCCTACGAGCAGTACTTC.

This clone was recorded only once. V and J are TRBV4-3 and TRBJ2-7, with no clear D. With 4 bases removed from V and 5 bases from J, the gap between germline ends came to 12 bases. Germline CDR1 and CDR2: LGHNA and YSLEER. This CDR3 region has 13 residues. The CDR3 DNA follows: TGCGCCAGCAGCCGAACCTCGGTCCACGAGCAGTACTTC. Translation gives CASSRTSVHEQYF.

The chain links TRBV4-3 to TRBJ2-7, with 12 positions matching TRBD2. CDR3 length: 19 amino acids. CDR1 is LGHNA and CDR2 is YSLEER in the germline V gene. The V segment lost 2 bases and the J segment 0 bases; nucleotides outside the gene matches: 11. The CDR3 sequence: CASSQKLAGGLLSSYEQYF. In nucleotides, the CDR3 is TGCGCCAGCAGCCAAAAACTAGCGGGAGGCCTCCTGAGCTCCTACGAGCAGTACTTC.

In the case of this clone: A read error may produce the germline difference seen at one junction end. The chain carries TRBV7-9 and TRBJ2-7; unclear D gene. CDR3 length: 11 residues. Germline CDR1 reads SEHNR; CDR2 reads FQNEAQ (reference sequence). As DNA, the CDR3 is TGTTCCAGCAGCGTATTAGAGGAGCAGTACTTC. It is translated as CSSSVLEEQYF.

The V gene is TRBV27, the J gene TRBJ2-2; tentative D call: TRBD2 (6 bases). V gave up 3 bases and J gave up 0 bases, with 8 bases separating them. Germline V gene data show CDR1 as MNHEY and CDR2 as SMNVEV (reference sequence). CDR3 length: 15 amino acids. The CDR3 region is CASSFAGTNTGELFF. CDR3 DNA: TGTGCCAGCAGTTTTGCGGGGACGAACACCGGGGAGCTGTTTTTT.

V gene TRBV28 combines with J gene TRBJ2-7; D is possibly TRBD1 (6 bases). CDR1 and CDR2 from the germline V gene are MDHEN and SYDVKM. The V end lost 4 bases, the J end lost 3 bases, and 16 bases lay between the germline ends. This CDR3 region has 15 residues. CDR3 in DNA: TGTGCCAGCAGTTCTCCGGGCCAGGGGTACTACGAGCAGTACTTC. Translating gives CASSSPGQGYYEQYF.

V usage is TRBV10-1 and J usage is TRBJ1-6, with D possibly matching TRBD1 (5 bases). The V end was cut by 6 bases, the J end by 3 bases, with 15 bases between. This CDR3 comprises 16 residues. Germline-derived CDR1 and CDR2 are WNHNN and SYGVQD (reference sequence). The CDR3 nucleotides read TGCGCCAGCAGCGGACCGAGACAGTACTATAATTCACCCCTCCACTTT. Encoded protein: CASSGPRQYYNSPLHF.

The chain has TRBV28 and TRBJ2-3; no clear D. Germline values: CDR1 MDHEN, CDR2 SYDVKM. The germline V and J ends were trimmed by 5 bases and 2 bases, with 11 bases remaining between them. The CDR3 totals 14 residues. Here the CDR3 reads CASSPSTPTDTQYF. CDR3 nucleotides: TGTGCCAGCAGTCCGTCAACTCCCACAGATACGCAGTATTTT.

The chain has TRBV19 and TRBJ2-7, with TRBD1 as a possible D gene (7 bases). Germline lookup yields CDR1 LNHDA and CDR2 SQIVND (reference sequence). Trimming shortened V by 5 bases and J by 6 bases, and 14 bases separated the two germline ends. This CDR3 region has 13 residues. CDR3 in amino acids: CASSVTGRSEQYF. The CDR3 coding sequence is TGTGCCAGTAGTGTGACAGGGAGGAGCGAGCAGTACTTC. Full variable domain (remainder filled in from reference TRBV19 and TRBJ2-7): DGGITQSPKYLFRKEGQNVTLSCEQNLNHDAMYWYRQDPGQGLRLIYYSQIVNDFQKGDIAEGYSVSREKKESFPLTVTSAQKNPTAFYLCASSVTGRSEQYFGPGTRLTVT.

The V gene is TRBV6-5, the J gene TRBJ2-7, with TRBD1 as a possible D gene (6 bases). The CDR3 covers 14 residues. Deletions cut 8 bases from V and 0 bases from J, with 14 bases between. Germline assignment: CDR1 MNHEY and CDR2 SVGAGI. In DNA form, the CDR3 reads TGTGCCAGCCGCCAGGGGACCCTCTCCTACGAGCAGTACTTC. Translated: CASRQGTLSYEQYF.